These T cell receptor beta chains were read from a single sample in a study of cytomegalovirus exposure and HLA in healthy donors. Assay used: immunoSEQ multiplex PCR; TCRdb lists only in-frame clones, some missing. The table records 100,000 to 150,000 clones, around four fifths of them present only once. The sequencing input was PBMCs. All receptors come from a boy under 18 in good health and CMV-seronegative. The CDR3 runs from the conserved cysteine through the conserved F or W. The D gene is left open where the match is weak. Rows may omit the clone size; those that give it use once, few, many or a size class.

once	TRBV7-9	TRBJ1-1	TRBD1	13	CAISQGAATEAFF	TGTGCCATCTCCCAGGGGGCGGCCACTGAAGCTTTCTTT
NA	TRBV9	TRBJ2-1	TRBD1	15	CASSGGQGPYNEQFF	TGTGCCAGCAGCGGCGGACAGGGTCCTTACAATGAGCAGTTCTTC
NA	TRBV29-1	TRBJ2-3	TRBD1	14	CSYEGDRQADTQYF	TGCAGCTACGAGGGGGACAGGCAAGCAGATACGCAGTATTTT
NA	TRBV4-3	TRBJ2-7	TRBD2	16	CASSQGVREVPREQYF	TGCGCCAGCAGCCAAGGTGTACGGGAGGTCCCTAGGGAGCAGTACTTC
NA	TRBV29-1	TRBJ2-1	NA	14	CSVRSVSSYNEQFF	TGCAGCGTTCGTTCCGTGAGCTCCTACAATGAGCAGTTCTTC
NA	TRBV7-8	TRBJ2-5	TRBD1	14	CASSFGGQQETQYF	TGTGCCAGCAGCTTTGGGGGACAGCAAGAGACCCAGTACTTC
NA	TRBV6-6	TRBJ2-7	NA	16	CASSYDADSPIHEQYF	TGTGCCAGCAGTTACGACGCCGACAGTCCTATACACGAGCAGTACTTC
few	TRBV5-1	TRBJ1-2	NA	14	CASSLWGRVGGYTF	TGCGCCAGCAGCTTGTGGGGCAGGGTCGGTGGCTACACCTTC
NA	TRBV7-2	TRBJ2-5	TRBD2	15	CASSFLAGVRETQYF	TGTGCCAGCAGCTTCTTAGCGGGAGTGAGGGAGACCCAGTACTTC
few	TRBV6-6	TRBJ2-1	NA	13	CASNRPSKVEQFF	TGTGCCAGCAACAGACCGTCCAAGGTTGAGCAGTTCTTC
NA	TRBV18	TRBJ2-5	TRBD1	13	CASSKGQRETQYF	TGTGCCAGCTCAAAGGGACAGAGAGAGACCCAGTACTTC
NA	TRBV19	TRBJ1-5	NA	15	CASSPGTFSNQPQHF	TGTGCCAGTAGCCCGGGGACATTTAGCAATCAGCCCCAGCATTTT
NA	TRBV7-2	TRBJ2-7	TRBD1	15	CATHYLDRGPYEQYF	TGTGCCACCCACTATTTGGACAGGGGCCCCTACGAGCAGTACTTC